This TCR beta chain was documented in a study of blood T cell repertoires in COVID-19. Overall study: Researchers got acute and convalescent COVID-19 samples from the United States, Italy and Spain. Sources were T cells, B-cell-depleted T cells, or PBMCs; the material itself was cDNA or gDNA.

The CDR3 has 16 residues. With 5 bases clipped from V and 2 bases from J, the junction kept 9 bases outside the gene matches. Per germline, CDR1 SGHNT and CDR2 YYREEE (reference sequence). Per the study methods: Estimates of nucleated cell counts were drawn from the amplification of reference gene primers. TCRdb keeps only in-frame clones here, not all; method: immunoSEQ multiplex PCR. V, J and clone size reflect that table, while D and trimming were determined from the DNA. Of just over 70,000 clones in the sample, 80% were seen once. This sequence was found in a man in his 70s who had recovered from COVID-19. The sample taken for sequencing was peripheral blood. This chain uses TRBV5-4 with TRBJ2-2; 7 nucleotides align to TRBD2. The CDR3 DNA sequence: TGTGCCAGCAGACGTATAGCGGGCCTAAACACCGGGGAGCTGTTTTTT. Translation gives CASRRIAGLNTGELFF.